This paragraph reports one T cell receptor beta chain. Data came from immunoSEQ multiplex PCR; TCRdb stores just in-frame clones and leaves some out. Of over 250,000 clones in the sample, about nine tenths were seen once. Ages ranged from about 18 to 100 years, with residence in about 24 US areas. Cohorts were assigned according to the clinical history that participants reported. Recovery among Cohort 3 donors was established by two negative PCRs, clearance, or symptom resolution. Trimming removed 4 bases from V and 5 bases from J, with 14 bases in between. Looked up from germline, CDR1 is LGHNA and CDR2 is YNFKEQ. This CDR3 is built from 15 residues. This sample is drawn from a study of blood T cell repertoires in COVID-19. Study at large: The United States, Italy and Spain provided the acute and convalescent COVID-19 samples.

The chain combines TRBV4-2 with TRBJ2-2; D is uncertain. This clonotype was sampled from a woman aged 45-60 years who had recovered from COVID-19. Sequencing was carried out using PBMCs or T cells enriched from blood (not recorded which). CDR3 coding DNA: TGTGCCAGCAGCCCTGGTTTCCAAGCGACCGGGGAGCTGTTTTTT. Its translation: CASSPGFQATGELFF.